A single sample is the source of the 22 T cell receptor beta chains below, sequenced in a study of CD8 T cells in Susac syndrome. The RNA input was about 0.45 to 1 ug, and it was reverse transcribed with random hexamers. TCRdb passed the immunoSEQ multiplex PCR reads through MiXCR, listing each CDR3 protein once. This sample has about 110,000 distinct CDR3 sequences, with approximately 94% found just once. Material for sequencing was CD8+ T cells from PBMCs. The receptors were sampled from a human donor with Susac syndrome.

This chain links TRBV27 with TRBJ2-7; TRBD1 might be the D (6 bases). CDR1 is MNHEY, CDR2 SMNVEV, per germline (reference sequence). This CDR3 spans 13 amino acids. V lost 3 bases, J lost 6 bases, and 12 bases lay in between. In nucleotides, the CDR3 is TGTGCCAGCAGTTTCGGACAGCTGGGCGAGCAGTACTTC. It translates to CASSFGQLGEQYF.

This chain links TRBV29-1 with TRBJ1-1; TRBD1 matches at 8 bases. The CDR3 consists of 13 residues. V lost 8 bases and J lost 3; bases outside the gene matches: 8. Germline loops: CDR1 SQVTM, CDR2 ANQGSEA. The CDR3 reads CSTQGGGDTEAFF. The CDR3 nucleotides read TGCAGCACACAGGGGGGAGGAGACACTGAAGCTTTCTTT. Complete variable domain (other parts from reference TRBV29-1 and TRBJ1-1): SAVISQKPSRDICQRGTSLTIQCQVDSQVTMMFWYRQQPGQSLTLIATANQGSEATYESGFVIDKFPISRPNLTFSTLTVSNMSPEDSSIYLCSTQGGGDTEAFFGQGTRLTVV.

The CDR3 sequence: CASSLRGGPHTDTQYF. As DNA, the CDR3 is TGTGCCAGCAGCTTAAGGGGGGGCCCGCACACAGATACGCAGTATTTT. The gene calls are TRBV7-6 and TRBJ2-3; TRBD2 is a possible D gene (7 bases). Per germline, CDR1 SGHVS and CDR2 FNYEAQ. CDR3 length equals 16 residues. V lost 2 bases, J lost 2 bases, and 14 bases lay in between. The whole variable domain, filled in from reference TRBV7-6 and TRBJ2-3, reads GAGVSQSPRYKVTKRGQDVALRCDPISGHVSLYWYRQALGQGPEFLTYFNYEAQQDKSGLPNDRFSAERPEGSISTLTIQRTEQRDSAMYRCASSLRGGPHTDTQYFGPGTRLTVL.

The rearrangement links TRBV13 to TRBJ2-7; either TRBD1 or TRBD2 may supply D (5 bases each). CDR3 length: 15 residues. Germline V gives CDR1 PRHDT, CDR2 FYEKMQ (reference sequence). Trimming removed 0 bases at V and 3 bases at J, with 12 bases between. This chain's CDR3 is CASSLGRGALYEQYF. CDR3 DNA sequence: TGTGCCAGCAGCTTAGGGAGGGGAGCGCTCTACGAGCAGTACTTC. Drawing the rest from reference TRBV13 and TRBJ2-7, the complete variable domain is AAGVIQSPRHLIKEKRETATLKCYPIPRHDTVYWYQQGPGQDPQFLISFYEKMQSDKGSIPDRFSAQQFSDYHSELNMSSLELGDSALYFCASSLGRGALYEQYFGPGTRLTVT.

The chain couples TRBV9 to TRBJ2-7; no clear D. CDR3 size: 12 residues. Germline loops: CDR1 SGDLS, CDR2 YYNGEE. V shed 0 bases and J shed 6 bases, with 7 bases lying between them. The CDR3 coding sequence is TGTGCCAGCAGCGTAGAAGGCGGCGAGCAGTACTTC. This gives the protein CASSVEGGEQYF.

CDR3: CASSRGAGLRGHTDTQYF. Here the CDR3 DNA reads TGTGCCAGCAGCCGGGGGGCAGGGCTTCGGGGACACACAGATACGCAGTATTTT. The chain combines TRBV9 with TRBJ2-3, with D possibly being TRBD2 (7 bases). Germline lookup yields CDR1 SGDLS and CDR2 YYNGEE. V was pared by 4 bases and J by 2 bases, with 23 bases between. This CDR3 has 18 amino acids.

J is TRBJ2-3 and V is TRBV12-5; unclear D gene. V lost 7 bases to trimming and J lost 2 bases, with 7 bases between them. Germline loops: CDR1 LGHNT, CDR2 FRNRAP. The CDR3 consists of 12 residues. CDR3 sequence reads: CASDTSTDTQYF. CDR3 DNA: TGTGCTAGTGACACTTCCACAGATACGCAGTATTTT.

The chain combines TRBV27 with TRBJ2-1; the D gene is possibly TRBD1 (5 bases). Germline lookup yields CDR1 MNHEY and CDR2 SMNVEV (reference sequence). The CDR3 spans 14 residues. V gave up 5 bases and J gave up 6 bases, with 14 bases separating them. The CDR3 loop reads CASSGLDSPNEQFF. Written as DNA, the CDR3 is TGTGCCAGCAGTGGCCTTGACAGTCCCAATGAGCAGTTCTTC.

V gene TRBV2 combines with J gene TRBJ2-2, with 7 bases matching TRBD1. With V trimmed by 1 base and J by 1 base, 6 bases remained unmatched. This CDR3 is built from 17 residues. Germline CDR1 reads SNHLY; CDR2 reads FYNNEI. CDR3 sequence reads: CASSEDSGQENTGELFF. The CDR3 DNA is TGTGCCAGCAGTGAAGACTCCGGACAGGAGAACACCGGGGAGCTGTTTTTT.

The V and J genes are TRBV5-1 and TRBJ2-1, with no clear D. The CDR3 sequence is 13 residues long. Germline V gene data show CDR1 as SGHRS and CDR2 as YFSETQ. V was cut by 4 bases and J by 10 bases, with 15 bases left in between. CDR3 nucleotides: TGCGCCAGCAGCCTGGATGTCGGTGCGGAGCAGTTCTTC. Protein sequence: CASSLDVGAEQFF.

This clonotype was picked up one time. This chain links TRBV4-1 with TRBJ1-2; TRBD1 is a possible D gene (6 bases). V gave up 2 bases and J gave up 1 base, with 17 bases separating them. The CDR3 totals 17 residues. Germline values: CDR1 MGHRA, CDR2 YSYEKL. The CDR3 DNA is TGCGCCAGCAGCCAAAGGGGGGGCCCAACTCTTAACTATGGCTACACCTTC. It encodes CASSQRGGPTLNYGYTF.

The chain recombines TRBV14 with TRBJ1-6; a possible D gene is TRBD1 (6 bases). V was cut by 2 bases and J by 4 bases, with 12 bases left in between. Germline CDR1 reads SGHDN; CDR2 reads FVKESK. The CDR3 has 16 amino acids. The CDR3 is CASSQRHREYNSPLHF. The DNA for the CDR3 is TGTGCCAGCAGCCAACGTCACAGGGAGTATAATTCACCCCTCCACTTT. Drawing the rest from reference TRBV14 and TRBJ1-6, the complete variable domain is EAGVTQFPSHSVIEKGQTVTLRCDPISGHDNLYWYRRVMGKEIKFLLHFVKESKQDESGMPNNRFLAERTGGTYSTLKVQPAELEDSGVYFCASSQRHREYNSPLHFGNGTRLTVT.

The CDR3 spells CASSQGTGFGYEQYF. CDR3 nucleotide sequence: TGTGCCAGCAGCCAGGGGACAGGCTTTGGCTACGAGCAGTACTTC. This rearrangement joins TRBV14 to TRBJ2-7; 8 bases map to TRBD1. Trimming cost V 3 bases and J 3 bases; bases outside gene matches: 7. CDR3 size: 15 residues. Germline CDR1 and CDR2: SGHDN and FVKESK.

CDR3 in DNA: TGTGCCAGCAGCCAAGACGGCCGGGGACAGGGGGCTTACGAGCAGTACTTC. Translating it yields CASSQDGRGQGAYEQYF. This chain joins TRBV4-2 and TRBJ2-7; TRBD1 matches at 12 bases. The CDR3 sequence is 17 residues long. V shed 0 bases and J 4 bases; nucleotides not matched to a gene: 7. Germline values: CDR1 LGHNA, CDR2 YNFKEQ.

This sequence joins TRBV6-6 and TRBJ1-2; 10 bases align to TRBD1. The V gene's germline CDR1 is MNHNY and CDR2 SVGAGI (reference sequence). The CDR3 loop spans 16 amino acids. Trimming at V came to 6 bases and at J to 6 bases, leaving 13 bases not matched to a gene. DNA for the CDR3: TGTGCCAGCAGCCCATCTCGACAGGGGGCAATAGATGGCTACACCTTC. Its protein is CASSPSRQGAIDGYTF.

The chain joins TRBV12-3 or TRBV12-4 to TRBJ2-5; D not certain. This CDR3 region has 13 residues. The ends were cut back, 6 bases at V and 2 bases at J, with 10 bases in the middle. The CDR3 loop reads CASRRRLQETQYF. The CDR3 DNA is TGTGCCAGCAGACGTAGATTGCAAGAGACCCAGTACTTC.

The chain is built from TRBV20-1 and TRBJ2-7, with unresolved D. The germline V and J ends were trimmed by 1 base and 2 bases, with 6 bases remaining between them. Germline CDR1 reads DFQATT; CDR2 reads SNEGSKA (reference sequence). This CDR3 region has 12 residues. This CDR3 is CSARVPTYEQYF. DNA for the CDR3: TGCAGTGCTAGAGTCCCTACCTACGAGCAGTACTTC.

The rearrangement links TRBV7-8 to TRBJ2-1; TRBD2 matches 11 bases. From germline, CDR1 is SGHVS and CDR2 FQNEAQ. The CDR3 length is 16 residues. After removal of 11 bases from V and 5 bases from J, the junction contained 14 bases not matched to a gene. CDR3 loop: CAVPAPGLAADNEQFF. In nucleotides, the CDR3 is TGTGCCGTTCCAGCCCCGGGACTAGCGGCTGACAATGAGCAGTTCTTC.

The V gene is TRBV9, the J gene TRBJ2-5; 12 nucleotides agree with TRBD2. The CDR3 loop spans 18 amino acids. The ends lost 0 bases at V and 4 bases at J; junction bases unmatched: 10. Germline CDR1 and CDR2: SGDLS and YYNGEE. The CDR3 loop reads CASSVEAASGGDGETQYF. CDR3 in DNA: TGTGCCAGCAGCGTAGAGGCGGCTAGCGGGGGGGACGGAGAGACCCAGTACTTC.

In DNA, the CDR3 is TGCAGTGCTAGAGATTTGGGGTACTCTGGAAACACCATATATTTT. Residues: CSARDLGYSGNTIYF. The chain employs TRBV20-1 and TRBJ1-3; D not certain. Germline-derived CDR1 and CDR2 are DFQATT and SNEGSKA (reference sequence). The V end was cut by 0 bases, the J end by 0 bases, with 9 bases between. CDR3 length: 15 amino acids.

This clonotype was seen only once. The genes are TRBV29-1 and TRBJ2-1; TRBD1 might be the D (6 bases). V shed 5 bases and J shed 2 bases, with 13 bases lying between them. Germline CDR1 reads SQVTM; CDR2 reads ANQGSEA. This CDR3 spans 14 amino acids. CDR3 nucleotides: TGCAGCGTTACTTACAGGGTCACCTACAATGAGCAGTTCTTC. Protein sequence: CSVTYRVTYNEQFF.

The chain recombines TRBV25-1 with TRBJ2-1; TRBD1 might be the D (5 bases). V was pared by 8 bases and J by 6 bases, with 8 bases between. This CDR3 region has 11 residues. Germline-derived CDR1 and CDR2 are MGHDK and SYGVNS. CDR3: CASQGSNEQFF. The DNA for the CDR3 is TGTGCCAGCCAGGGCAGCAATGAGCAGTTCTTC.